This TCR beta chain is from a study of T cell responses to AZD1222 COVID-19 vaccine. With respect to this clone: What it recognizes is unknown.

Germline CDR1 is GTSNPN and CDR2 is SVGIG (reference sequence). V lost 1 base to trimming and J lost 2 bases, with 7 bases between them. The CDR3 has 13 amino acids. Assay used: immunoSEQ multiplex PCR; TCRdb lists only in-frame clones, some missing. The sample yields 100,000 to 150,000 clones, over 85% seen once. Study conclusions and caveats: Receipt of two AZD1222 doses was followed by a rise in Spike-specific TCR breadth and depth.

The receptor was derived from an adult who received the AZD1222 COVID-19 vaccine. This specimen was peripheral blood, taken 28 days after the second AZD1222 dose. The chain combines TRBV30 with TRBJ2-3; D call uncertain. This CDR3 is CAWSEKSTDTQYF. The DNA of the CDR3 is TGTGCCTGGAGTGAGAAGTCCACAGATACGCAGTATTTT.